This T cell receptor beta chain was observed in a study of molecular identifiers for immune sequencing clone quantification. From germline, CDR1 is MNHNS and CDR2 SASEGT. The CDR3 is 15 residues long. V shed 3 bases and J 1 base; nucleotides not matched to a gene: 2. This clonotype was recorded a few times. TCRdb redid the calling of the PCR reads with MiXCR, one entry per CDR3 protein. The repertoire holds 550,000 to 750,000 distinct CDR3 sequences, just under 20% seen once, with around 0.86% in the top ten. The sample consisted of naive CD8+ T cells from blood, with Jurkat cell RNA spiked in. Indicated subset: FACS-sorted CD8+CD4-CCR7+CD45RA+ naive T cells. This clonotype originated in a human donor in good health. Some libraries in this study had Jurkat cell RNA spiked in. This chain connects TRBV6-1 to TRBJ1-3; TRBD1 matches at 8 bases. CDR3 DNA sequence: TGTGCCAGCAGTGACTACAGGGGGTCTGGAAACACCATATATTTT. It is translated as CASSDYRGSGNTIYF.